Shown below are 24 T cell receptor beta chains from a single sample sequenced in a study of T cell responses to AZD1222 COVID-19 vaccine. Some clones are missing from TCRdb's copy, which holds only in-frame ones; the method was immunoSEQ multiplex PCR. The table has roughly 150,000 clones, 88% seen once. The sequencing here drew on peripheral blood, taken after recovery from COVID-19. Receptors were obtained from an adult who had recovered from COVID-19.

The rearrangement uses TRBV3-1 (or the pseudogene TRBV3-2) and TRBJ1-2; 8 bases fit TRBD1. The J segment lost 7 bases and the V segment lost 0 bases, leaving 7 bases of the junction unmatched. Germline CDR1 LGHDT, CDR2 YNNKEL (reference sequence). CDR3 length: 15 residues. The CDR3 protein is CASSQDGRGLLGYTF. The CDR3 region has the DNA TGTGCCAGCAGCCAAGATGGCAGGGGGCTTCTTGGCTACACCTTC.

V gene TRBV18 combines with J gene TRBJ2-7; D is unresolved. V lost 2 bases and J lost 5, with 13 bases in between. The CDR3 length is 14 residues. The germline gives CDR1 KGHSH, CDR2 LQKENI. The chain's CDR3 is CASSPAAGDNEQYF. The CDR3 coding sequence is TGTGCCAGCTCACCAGCCGCCGGAGACAACGAGCAGTACTTC.

A single count supports this clone. The chain is built from TRBV29-1 and TRBJ2-3, with D hard to call. V gave up 4 bases and J gave up 0 bases, with 11 bases separating them. This CDR3 region has 14 residues. Per germline, CDR1 SQVTM and CDR2 ANQGSEA. As DNA, the CDR3 is TGCAGCGTTGTGGCTATCAGCAGCACAGATACGCAGTATTTT. Protein sequence: CSVVAISSTDTQYF.

This chain links TRBV28 with TRBJ2-5; D perhaps matches TRBD2 (6 bases). The CDR3 runs 15 residues. Germline V lookup: CDR1 MDHEN, CDR2 SYDVKM. The V and J ends lost 5 bases and 4 bases respectively, with 17 bases between them. Here the CDR3 reads CASSRTSAGLETQYF. CDR3 nucleotide sequence: TGTGCCAGCAGTCGGACCTCCGCGGGATTAGAGACCCAGTACTTC. The full variable domain, in which reference TRBV28 and TRBJ2-5 provide the parts outside the CDR3, is DVKVTQSSRYLVKRTGEKVFLECVQDMDHENMFWYRQDPGLGLRLIYFSYDVKMKEKGDIPEGYSVSREKKERFSLILESASTNQTSMYLCASSRTSAGLETQYFGPGTRLLVL.

V gene TRBV29-1 combines with J gene TRBJ2-7; D unresolved. The CDR3 length is 12 residues. Trimming cost V 4 bases and J 1 base, with 8 bases left between them. The germline CDR1 and CDR2 sequences are SQVTM and ANQGSEA. CDR3 protein: CSVGWSSYEQYF. The CDR3 DNA sequence: TGCAGCGTTGGTTGGTCTTCCTACGAGCAGTACTTC.

The chain carries TRBV19 and TRBJ2-3; 9 bases map to TRBD2. The CDR3 length is 15 residues. Per the germline V gene, CDR1 is LNHDA and CDR2 is SQIVND (reference sequence). V lost 6 bases to trimming and J lost 4 bases; unmatched junction nucleotides: 8. CDR3 in amino acids: CASSLGIAGADTQYF. CDR3 in DNA: TGTGCCAGTAGCCTCGGGATAGCGGGAGCAGATACGCAGTATTTT.

V gene TRBV9 combines with J gene TRBJ2-7, with 8 bases aligning to TRBD2. Germline V lookup: CDR1 SGDLS, CDR2 YYNGEE. This CDR3 region has 15 residues. V shed 4 bases, J shed 5 bases, and the junction held 11 bases outside the gene matches. Written as DNA, the CDR3 is TGTGCCAGCAGCTTCAGCGGGACTAGGGGCAACGAGCAGTACTTC. It codes for CASSFSGTRGNEQYF.

The gene calls are TRBV5-1 and TRBJ1-4; 8 bases agree with TRBD1. The germline CDR1 and CDR2 sequences are SGHRS and YFSETQ. This CDR3 comprises 15 residues. Losses at the gene ends were 2 bases for V and 2 bases for J; bases not matched to a gene: 2. The DNA for the CDR3 is TGCGCCAGCAGCTTTGACAGGGGTACTAATGAAAAACTGTTTTTT. Translating it yields CASSFDRGTNEKLFF.

The chain links TRBV19 to TRBJ1-1; D is unresolved. V was clipped by 1 base and J by 4 bases, with 4 bases between them. CDR3 length equals 12 residues. Germline CDR1 reads LNHDA; CDR2 reads SQIVND (reference sequence). CDR3 in amino acids: CASSIAATEAFF. DNA of the CDR3: TGTGCCAGTAGTATAGCCGCCACTGAAGCTTTCTTT.

The genes are TRBV28 and TRBJ1-3; TRBD1 agrees at 8 bases. Germline assignment: CDR1 MDHEN and CDR2 SYDVKM. V trimming: 6 bases; J trimming: 4 bases; junction bases outside the gene matches: 17. The CDR3 is 18 amino acids. The CDR3 region is CASSFPIARGREGNTIYF. The CDR3 nucleotides are TGTGCCAGCAGCTTCCCGATCGCCAGGGGGCGTGAGGGAAACACCATATATTTT.

This clone was observed a single time. CDR3 protein: CASSIGGARTGELFF. The CDR3 DNA sequence: TGTGCCAGTAGTATAGGAGGGGCGAGGACCGGGGAGCTGTTTTTT. The chain recombines TRBV19 with TRBJ2-2; D tentatively reads TRBD1 or TRBD2 (5 bases each). Germline CDR1 reads LNHDA; CDR2 reads SQIVND (reference sequence). There are 15 residues in the CDR3. Trimming took 1 base from V and 5 from J, leaving 11 bases between them.

The chain combines TRBV2 with TRBJ1-4, with a weak D call TRBD1 (6 bases). Germline V gene sequence: CDR1 SNHLY, CDR2 FYNNEI. V gave up 4 bases and J gave up 7 bases, with 13 bases separating them. The CDR3 consists of 14 residues. The DNA for the CDR3 is TGTGCCAGCAGTGTGGAACAGGGCGGTGAAAAACTGTTTTTT. This translates into CASSVEQGGEKLFF.

This rearrangement joins TRBV19 to TRBJ1-2; no clear D gene. Germline lookup yields CDR1 LNHDA and CDR2 SQIVND (reference sequence). V gave up 3 bases and J gave up 0 bases, with 5 bases separating them. The CDR3 is 13 residues long. The CDR3 DNA is TGTGCCAGTAGTATTTGGGCTAACTATGGCTACACCTTC. Its translation: CASSIWANYGYTF. The full variable domain, its missing parts supplied by reference TRBV19 and TRBJ1-2, is DGGITQSPKYLFRKEGQNVTLSCEQNLNHDAMYWYRQDPGQGLRLIYYSQIVNDFQKGDIAEGYSVSREKKESFPLTVTSAQKNPTAFYLCASSIWANYGYTFGSGTRLTVV.

The chain recombines TRBV9 with TRBJ2-7, with 7 bases matching TRBD1. The germline V gene encodes CDR1 SGDLS and CDR2 YYNGEE. The CDR3 runs to 14 residues. V lost 0 bases, J lost 3 bases, and 3 bases stayed unmatched. This CDR3 is CASSVEGQDYEQYF. CDR3 coding DNA: TGTGCCAGCAGCGTAGAAGGACAGGACTACGAGCAGTACTTC.

The rearrangement uses TRBV7-9 and TRBJ1-3; 7 positions agree with TRBD1. J gave up 0 bases and V 9 bases, and 11 bases lay outside the gene matches. This CDR3 contains 16 residues. In germline, CDR1 is SEHNR, CDR2 FQNEAQ (reference sequence). In DNA form, the CDR3 reads TGTGCCAGTGAGGACAGGCCGCGGGTCTCTGGAAACACCATATATTTT. Its protein product is CASEDRPRVSGNTIYF. Full variable domain (outside the CDR3, taken from reference TRBV7-9 and TRBJ1-3): DTGVSQNPRHKITKRGQNVTFRCDPISEHNRLYWYRQTLGQGPEFLTYFQNEAQLEKSRLLSDRFSAERPKGSFSTLEIQRTEQGDSAMYLCASEDRPRVSGNTIYFGEGSWLTVV.

V usage is TRBV29-1 and J usage is TRBJ2-5; 9 nucleotides align to TRBD1. Unmatched junction bases numbered 6, after V lost 6 bases and J lost 1 base. Germline CDR1 and CDR2: SQVTM and ANQGSEA. The CDR3 loop spans 14 amino acids. CDR3 sequence: CSVKQGAPQETQYF. The CDR3 DNA sequence: TGCAGCGTAAAACAGGGGGCACCCCAAGAGACCCAGTACTTC.

This sequence joins TRBV5-1 and TRBJ2-2; perhaps TRBD2 as D (5 bases). Per germline, CDR1 SGHRS and CDR2 YFSETQ. Trimming pared 4 bases from V and 3 bases from J, leaving 16 bases between. This CDR3 region has 16 residues. CDR3 DNA sequence: TGCGCCAGCAGCATGGTAAGTGGGGAGCACACCGGGGAGCTGTTTTTT. It encodes CASSMVSGEHTGELFF.

The chain has TRBV4-2 and TRBJ2-5; D possibly corresponds to TRBD2 (5 bases). CDR3 size: 14 residues. V lost 2 bases and J 1 base, leaving 8 bases between the germline ends. Germline assignment: CDR1 LGHNA and CDR2 YNFKEQ. In nucleotides, the CDR3 is TGTGCCAGCAGCCAACTCAGCGGCCAAGAGACCCAGTACTTC. Its translation is CASSQLSGQETQYF.

V gene TRBV14 combines with J gene TRBJ2-3; 10 bases align to TRBD1. The CDR3 totals 15 residues. From germline, CDR1 is SGHDN and CDR2 FVKESK. The V gene end was trimmed by 4 bases and the J gene end by 3 bases; junction bases not matched to a gene: 4. CDR3 in DNA: TGTGCCAGCAGCCGACCGGGACAGGGGACAGATACGCAGTATTTT. Amino acid sequence: CASSRPGQGTDTQYF.

J is TRBJ2-7 and V is TRBV29-1; D unresolved. V was trimmed by 8 bases and J by 2 bases, leaving 13 bases between them. The CDR3 consists of 12 residues. Germline lookup yields CDR1 SQVTM and CDR2 ANQGSEA. CDR3 nucleotide sequence: TGCAGCTACAACTCAAACACCTACGAGCAGTACTTC. The encoded protein is CSYNSNTYEQYF.

V and J are TRBV27 and TRBJ2-5, with 7 bases identical to TRBD1. J gave up 5 bases and V 6 bases, and 9 bases lay outside the gene matches. Germline CDR1 and CDR2: MNHEY and SMNVEV (reference sequence). The CDR3 has 14 amino acids. For the CDR3, the DNA is TGTGCCAGCAGAAAAAGGGGGACAGACGAGACCCAGTACTTC. Its translation is CASRKRGTDETQYF.

This rearrangement joins TRBV11-2 to TRBJ2-5, with 7 bases matching TRBD1. The CDR3 is made up of 15 amino acids. Trimming at V came to 5 bases and at J to 6 bases, leaving 12 bases not matched to a gene. Germline V gene sequence: CDR1 SGHAT, CDR2 FQNNGV. The CDR3 bases are TGTGCCAGCAGCCACCTTTCGACAGGGCCAAAGACCCAGTACTTC. Translation gives CASSHLSTGPKTQYF.

The V and J genes are TRBV19 and TRBJ1-6; tentative D call: TRBD1 (5 bases). With 3 bases removed from V and 10 bases from J, the gap between germline ends came to 16 bases. The CDR3 loop spans 15 amino acids. CDR1 LNHDA and CDR2 SQIVND come from the germline V gene (reference sequence). As DNA, the CDR3 is TGTGCCAGTAGTATGAGGCAGGGATCCTCATCACCCCTCCACTTT. This codes for CASSMRQGSSSPLHF.

V and J are TRBV3-1 (or the pseudogene TRBV3-2) and TRBJ1-6, with D uncertain. The ends were cut back, 4 bases at V and 7 bases at J, with 5 bases in the middle. CDR1 is LGHDT and CDR2 is YNNKEL in the germline V gene (reference sequence). This CDR3 contains 12 residues. CDR3 sequence: CASSLLNSPLHF. CDR3 sequence (DNA): TGTGCCAGCAGCCTACTCAATTCACCCCTCCACTTT.